Listed below are T cell receptor beta chains from one sample, sequenced in a study of shared clonotypes between healthy human individuals. The assay was immunoSEQ multiplex PCR, and TCRdb's table has in-frame clones only and misses some. The sample lists about 2.4 million clones, approximately 93% seen once, with approximately 0.37% in the top ten. Material for sequencing was naive CD4+ T cells from PBMCs. These receptors came from a man aged 18 to 35 in good health. Some clones in this sample may be carry-over from other donors' samples. Both conserved end residues are part of each CDR3. The D gene is left open where the match is weak. Clone sizes are given selectively: once, few, many, or a class where the clone is expanded.

abundance: .; d_gene: TRBD1; j_gene: TRBJ1-5; v_gene: TRBV29-1; CDR3nt: TGCAGCGTGTCGGGACAGGACAGTCAGCCCCAGCATTTT; CDR3aa: CSVSGQDSQPQHF
abundance: .; d_gene: .; j_gene: TRBJ1-2; v_gene: TRBV30; CDR3nt: TGTGCCTGGAGTGTACGAAATGGCTACACCTTC; CDR3aa: CAWSVRNGYTF
abundance: .; d_gene: .; j_gene: TRBJ2-7; v_gene: TRBV19; CDR3nt: TGTGCCAGTAGTATAGGTCCAGCCCACGAGCAGTACTTC; CDR3aa: CASSIGPAHEQYF
abundance: .; d_gene: TRBD1; j_gene: TRBJ2-1; v_gene: TRBV5-1; CDR3nt: TGCGCCAGCAGCTTGCAGCCAGGGGGCGTCTACAATGAGCAGTTCTTC; CDR3aa: CASSLQPGGVYNEQFF
abundance: .; d_gene: .; j_gene: TRBJ1-3; v_gene: TRBV7-3; CDR3nt: TGTGCCAGCAGCTATGGGGGCGCAGGAAACACCATATATTTT; CDR3aa: CASSYGGAGNTIYF
abundance: .; d_gene: .; j_gene: TRBJ2-3; v_gene: TRBV11-2; CDR3nt: TGTGCCAGCAGCCAACAAGGGGGGAGGACGCAGTATTTT; CDR3aa: CASSQQGGRTQYF
abundance: .; d_gene: .; j_gene: TRBJ2-5; v_gene: TRBV7-9; CDR3nt: TGTGCCAGCAGCTTACTGGGTAGCGGCTACCAAGAGACCCAGTACTTC; CDR3aa: CASSLLGSGYQETQYF
abundance: .; d_gene: TRBD2; j_gene: TRBJ2-3; v_gene: TRBV9; CDR3nt: TGTGCCAGCAGCACACGGACTAGCGGGAGGGGAGACGCTACGCAGTATTTT; CDR3aa: CASSTRTSGRGDATQYF
abundance: .; d_gene: .; j_gene: TRBJ1-3; v_gene: TRBV25-1; CDR3nt: TGTGCCAGCAGTGCTGGAAACACCATATATTTT; CDR3aa: CASSAGNTIYF
abundance: .; d_gene: .; j_gene: TRBJ1-3; v_gene: TRBV11-1; CDR3nt: TGTGCCAGCAGCTTAGCGTGGAGGAACTCTGGAAACACCATATATTTT; CDR3aa: CASSLAWRNSGNTIYF
abundance: .; d_gene: .; j_gene: TRBJ2-5; v_gene: TRBV5-1; CDR3nt: TGCGCCAGCAGCTTGTTTCAGGATTTGGAGACCCAGTACTTC; CDR3aa: CASSLFQDLETQYF
abundance: .; d_gene: .; j_gene: TRBJ2-2; v_gene: TRBV29-1; CDR3nt: TGCAGCGTTGAAGATGGAGGGGGGTTGACCGGGGAGCTGTTTTTT; CDR3aa: CSVEDGGGLTGELFF
abundance: .; d_gene: .; j_gene: TRBJ1-2; v_gene: TRBV18; CDR3nt: TGTGCCAGCTCACTACGTGGAGGGTTTAAAGTTGGTGGCTACACCTTC; CDR3aa: CASSLRGGFKVGGYTF
abundance: .; d_gene: .; j_gene: TRBJ1-1; v_gene: TRBV2; CDR3nt: TGTGCCAGCAGTCCCGGTGGGGGCACTGAAGCTTTCTTT; CDR3aa: CASSPGGGTEAFF
abundance: .; d_gene: .; j_gene: TRBJ2-3; v_gene: TRBV5-1; CDR3nt: TGCGCCAGCAGTTCGGGACCGGAGACGCAGTATTTT; CDR3aa: CASSSGPETQYF
abundance: .; d_gene: TRBD1; j_gene: TRBJ2-5; v_gene: TRBV7-8; CDR3nt: TGTGCCAGCAGCCCAGGGGGCCCAGGCATACCAGAGACCCAGTACTTC; CDR3aa: CASSPGGPGIPETQYF
abundance: once; d_gene: TRBD1; j_gene: TRBJ1-6; v_gene: TRBV30; CDR3nt: TGTGCCTCACAGGGGGTATATAATTCACCCCTCCACTTT; CDR3aa: CASQGVYNSPLHF
abundance: .; d_gene: .; j_gene: TRBJ2-1; v_gene: TRBV5-1; CDR3nt: TGCGCCAGCACCCCGGGCAGCTCCTACAATGAGCAGTTCTTC; CDR3aa: CASTPGSSYNEQFF
abundance: .; d_gene: TRBD1; j_gene: TRBJ1-1; v_gene: TRBV5-1; CDR3nt: TGCGCCAGCAGCCCTACGACAGGGGTGAACACTGAAGCTTTCTTT; CDR3aa: CASSPTTGVNTEAFF
abundance: .; d_gene: TRBD1; j_gene: TRBJ2-1; v_gene: TRBV28; CDR3nt: TGTGCCAGCAGCTCAACAGGGGGTGAGCAGTTCTTC; CDR3aa: CASSSTGGEQFF
abundance: .; d_gene: .; j_gene: TRBJ1-2; v_gene: TRBV19; CDR3nt: TGTGCCAGTAGTATACGGCACTATGGCTACACCTTC; CDR3aa: CASSIRHYGYTF
abundance: .; d_gene: .; j_gene: TRBJ1-3; v_gene: TRBV9; CDR3nt: TGTGCCAGCAGCGTCGGGGCGATCTCTGGAAACACCATATATTTT; CDR3aa: CASSVGAISGNTIYF
abundance: .; d_gene: .; j_gene: TRBJ1-5; v_gene: TRBV7-9; CDR3nt: TGTGCCAGCAGCCAAGACACTAATAGCAATCAGCCCCAGCATTTT; CDR3aa: CASSQDTNSNQPQHF
abundance: once; d_gene: .; j_gene: TRBJ1-5; v_gene: TRBV28; CDR3nt: TGTGCCAGCAGTGGACGGTTCTTCTTGGGGATTCGAGATGGCAATCAGCCCCAGCATTTT; CDR3aa: CASSGRFFLGIRDGNQPQHF
abundance: .; d_gene: .; j_gene: TRBJ2-7; v_gene: TRBV5-1; CDR3nt: TGCGCCAGCAGCTTGGGCGTAGGCCCCTACGAGCAGTACTTC; CDR3aa: CASSLGVGPYEQYF
abundance: .; d_gene: .; j_gene: TRBJ2-3; v_gene: TRBV5-5; CDR3nt: TGTGCCAGCAGCTTGGCCGGAAGGGCCCCAGATACGCAGTATTTT; CDR3aa: CASSLAGRAPDTQYF
abundance: .; d_gene: .; j_gene: TRBJ1-4; v_gene: TRBV6-1; CDR3nt: TGTGCCAGCAGCCAGATGTGGTCTAATGAAAAACTGTTTTTT; CDR3aa: CASSQMWSNEKLFF
abundance: .; d_gene: TRBD2; j_gene: TRBJ2-1; v_gene: TRBV15; CDR3nt: TGTGCCACCAGCAGAGATGGGCGGGAGCGAGATGAGCAGTTCTTC; CDR3aa: CATSRDGRERDEQFF
abundance: .; d_gene: .; j_gene: TRBJ1-4; v_gene: TRBV7-3; CDR3nt: TGTGCCAGCAGCTTAGGGTGGGGGGACCCAACTAATGAAAAACTGTTTTTT; CDR3aa: CASSLGWGDPTNEKLFF
abundance: .; d_gene: .; j_gene: TRBJ2-5; v_gene: TRBV7-3; CDR3nt: TGTGCCAGCAGCTTAACGTCTGGGCCCGGTGGGGAAGAGACCCAGTACTTC; CDR3aa: CASSLTSGPGGEETQYF
abundance: .; d_gene: .; j_gene: TRBJ2-7; v_gene: TRBV19; CDR3nt: TGTGCCAGTAGTATAGTCGCAGGTCCCTACGAGCAGTACTTC; CDR3aa: CASSIVAGPYEQYF
abundance: .; d_gene: .; j_gene: TRBJ2-7; v_gene: TRBV28; CDR3nt: TGTGCCAGCAGTCCACCAGGAGGGGCGAGGTACGAGCAGTACTTC; CDR3aa: CASSPPGGARYEQYF
abundance: once; d_gene: .; j_gene: TRBJ2-2; v_gene: TRBV29-1; CDR3nt: TGCAGCGTTGAAGATGCGCCCCGCCCGAACACCGGGGAGCTGTTTTTT; CDR3aa: CSVEDAPRPNTGELFF
abundance: .; d_gene: TRBD1; j_gene: TRBJ2-1; v_gene: TRBV29-1; CDR3nt: TGCAGCGTTTTACAGGGGGCTGTGGAGCAGTTCTTC; CDR3aa: CSVLQGAVEQFF
abundance: .; d_gene: .; j_gene: TRBJ1-1; v_gene: TRBV6-1; CDR3nt: TGTGCCAGCAGTGTGAACGGGGCCGACACTGAAGCTTTCTTT; CDR3aa: CASSVNGADTEAFF
abundance: once; d_gene: .; j_gene: TRBJ2-1; v_gene: TRBV5-1; CDR3nt: TGCGCCAGCAGCTTGGAAGGGGCTAATGAGCAGTTCTTC; CDR3aa: CASSLEGANEQFF
abundance: .; d_gene: .; j_gene: TRBJ2-3; v_gene: TRBV5-4; CDR3nt: TGTGCCGGTCAAGACGCCACGGGACCAGGTACGCAGTATTTT; CDR3aa: CAGQDATGPGTQYF
abundance: .; d_gene: .; j_gene: TRBJ1-4; v_gene: TRBV5-4; CDR3nt: TGTGCCAGCAGCTTGGGGGCCAGGGAGGATGAAAAACTGTTTTTT; CDR3aa: CASSLGAREDEKLFF
abundance: .; d_gene: .; j_gene: TRBJ1-2; v_gene: TRBV5-4; CDR3nt: TGTGCCAGCAGCCTCGAGAGCCACTATGGCTACACCTTC; CDR3aa: CASSLESHYGYTF
abundance: few; d_gene: .; j_gene: TRBJ2-1; v_gene: TRBV20-1; CDR3nt: TGCAGTGCTAGTGACAATGAGCAGTTCTTC; CDR3aa: CSASDNEQFF
abundance: .; d_gene: TRBD1; j_gene: TRBJ2-3; v_gene: TRBV19; CDR3nt: TGTGCCAGTAGTGCCCCGGGACAGGGGTTAGCAGATACGCAGTATTTT; CDR3aa: CASSAPGQGLADTQYF
abundance: once; d_gene: .; j_gene: TRBJ2-7; v_gene: TRBV18; CDR3nt: TGTGCCAGCTCACCACAATCCGGGCAGTTATCCTACGAGCAGTACTTC; CDR3aa: CASSPQSGQLSYEQYF
abundance: .; d_gene: .; j_gene: TRBJ1-2; v_gene: TRBV29-1; CDR3nt: TGCAGCGGCTTGGGGAGCGACACCAACTATGGCTACACCTTC; CDR3aa: CSGLGSDTNYGYTF
abundance: .; d_gene: .; j_gene: TRBJ2-2; v_gene: TRBV28; CDR3nt: TGTGCCAGCAGTCTAACAATCCGCCGGGATATCAACACCGGGGAGCTGTTTTTT; CDR3aa: CASSLTIRRDINTGELFF
abundance: .; d_gene: .; j_gene: TRBJ1-6; v_gene: TRBV30; CDR3nt: TGTGCCTGGAGCCCGGGGGGGGATTCACCCCTCCACTTT; CDR3aa: CAWSPGGDSPLHF
abundance: .; d_gene: .; j_gene: TRBJ2-3; v_gene: TRBV2; CDR3nt: TGTGCCAGCAGTGCGAATAGCGGTTACACAGATACGCAGTATTTT; CDR3aa: CASSANSGYTDTQYF
abundance: once; d_gene: .; j_gene: TRBJ2-2; v_gene: TRBV14; CDR3nt: TGTGCCAGCAGCCAAATGCTGAACACCGGGGAGCTGTTTTTT; CDR3aa: CASSQMLNTGELFF
abundance: .; d_gene: TRBD2; j_gene: TRBJ2-1; v_gene: TRBV7-2; CDR3nt: TGTGCCAGCAGCTTAATAGCGGGAGGGTTTTGGGATGAGCAGTTCTTC; CDR3aa: CASSLIAGGFWDEQFF
abundance: once; d_gene: TRBD1; j_gene: TRBJ1-5; v_gene: TRBV19; CDR3nt: TGTGCCAGCAGACAGGGTCCCTATAGCAATCAGCCCCAGCATTTT; CDR3aa: CASRQGPYSNQPQHF
abundance: .; d_gene: TRBD2; j_gene: TRBJ2-7; v_gene: TRBV5-5; CDR3nt: TGTGCCAGCAGCTTGAGTAGCGGGAGCCACGAGCAGTACTTC; CDR3aa: CASSLSSGSHEQYF
abundance: .; d_gene: TRBD1; j_gene: TRBJ1-5; v_gene: TRBV18; CDR3nt: TGTGCCAGCTCACCGGGACAGACGACTAGCAATCAGCCCCAGCATTTT; CDR3aa: CASSPGQTTSNQPQHF
abundance: .; d_gene: TRBD1; j_gene: TRBJ1-2; v_gene: TRBV27; CDR3nt: TGTGCCAGCAAAACCTCCTACGAGGGGGCGGTCTATGGCTACACCTTC; CDR3aa: CASKTSYEGAVYGYTF
abundance: .; d_gene: .; j_gene: TRBJ1-2; v_gene: TRBV6-6; CDR3nt: TGTGCCAGCAGTTACTCCACAGACCTCTATGGCTACACCTTC; CDR3aa: CASSYSTDLYGYTF